This T cell receptor beta chain was recovered during a study of beta chain features in type 1 diabetes. General study results and limits: TCRB CDR3 length was moderately but significantly reduced in all four CD4+ subsets of Type 1 diabetes patients.

This clone showed up just once. Its antigen is as yet unknown. The same CDR3 arises from other DNA sequences in this sample as well. The whole isolated RNA underwent reverse transcription, so sequencing captured expressed TCRB transcripts. This table comes from immunoSEQ multiplex PCR, and its TCRdb copy is limited to in-frame clones, with some not included. The table includes about 170,000 clones, roughly 8% detected once. CDR3 length equals 11 residues. V was trimmed by 2 bases and J by 4 bases, leaving 3 bases between them. Per the germline V gene, CDR1 is SGHTA and CDR2 is FQGNSA. Via CD45RO/CCR7/CD25/CD127/CD95/CD27, cells of the CD4+ naive, central memory, regulatory and stem cell-like memory subsets were sorted.

This chain joins TRBV7-2 and TRBJ2-7; D not resolved. This clonotype originated in a man aged 18 to 35 with type 1 diabetes. Sample: central memory CD4+ T cells from blood. This chain's CDR3 is CASSLLYEQYF. DNA for the CDR3: TGTGCCAGCAGCTTACTATACGAGCAGTACTTC.